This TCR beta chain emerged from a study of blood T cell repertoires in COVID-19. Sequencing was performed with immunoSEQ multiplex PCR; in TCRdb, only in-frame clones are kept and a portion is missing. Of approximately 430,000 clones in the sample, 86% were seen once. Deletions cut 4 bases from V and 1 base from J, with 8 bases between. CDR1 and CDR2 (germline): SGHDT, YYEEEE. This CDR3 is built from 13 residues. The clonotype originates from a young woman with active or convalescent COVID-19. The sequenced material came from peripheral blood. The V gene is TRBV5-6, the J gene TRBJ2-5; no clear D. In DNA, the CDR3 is TGTGCCAGCAGCGTACAGATCCAAGAGACCCAGTACTTC. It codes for CASSVQIQETQYF.